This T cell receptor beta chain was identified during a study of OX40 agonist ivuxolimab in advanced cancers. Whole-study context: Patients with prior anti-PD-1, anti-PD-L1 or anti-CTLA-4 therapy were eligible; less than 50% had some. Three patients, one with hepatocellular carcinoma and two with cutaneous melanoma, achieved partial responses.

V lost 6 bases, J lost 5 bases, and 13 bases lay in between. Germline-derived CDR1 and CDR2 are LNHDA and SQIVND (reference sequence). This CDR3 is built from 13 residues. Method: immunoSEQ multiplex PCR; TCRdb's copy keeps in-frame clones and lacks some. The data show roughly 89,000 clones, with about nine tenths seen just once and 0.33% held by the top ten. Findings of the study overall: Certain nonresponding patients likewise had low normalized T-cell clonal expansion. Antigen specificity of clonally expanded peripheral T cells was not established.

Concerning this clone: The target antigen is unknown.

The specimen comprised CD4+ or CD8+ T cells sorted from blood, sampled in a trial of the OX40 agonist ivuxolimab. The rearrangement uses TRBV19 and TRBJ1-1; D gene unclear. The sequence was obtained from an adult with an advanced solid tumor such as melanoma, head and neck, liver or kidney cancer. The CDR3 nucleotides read TGTGCCAGTAGCAACGGCGTCGAAACTGAAGCTTTCTTT. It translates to CASSNGVETEAFF.